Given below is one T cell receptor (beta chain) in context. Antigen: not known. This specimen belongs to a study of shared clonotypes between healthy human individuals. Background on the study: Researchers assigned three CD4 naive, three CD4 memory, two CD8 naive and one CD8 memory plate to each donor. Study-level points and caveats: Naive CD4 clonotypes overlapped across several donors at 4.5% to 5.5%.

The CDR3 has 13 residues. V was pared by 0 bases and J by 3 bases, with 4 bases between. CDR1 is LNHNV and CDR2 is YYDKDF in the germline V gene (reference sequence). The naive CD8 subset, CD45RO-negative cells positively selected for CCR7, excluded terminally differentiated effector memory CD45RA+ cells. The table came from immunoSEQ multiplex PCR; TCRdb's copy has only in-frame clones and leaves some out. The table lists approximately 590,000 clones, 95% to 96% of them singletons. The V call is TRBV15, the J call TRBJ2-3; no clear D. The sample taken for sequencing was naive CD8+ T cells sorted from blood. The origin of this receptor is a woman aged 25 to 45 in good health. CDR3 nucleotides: TGTGCCACCAGCAGAGATCTAACAGATACGCAGTATTTT. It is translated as CATSRDLTDTQYF. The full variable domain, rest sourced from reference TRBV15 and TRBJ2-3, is DAMVIQNPRYQVTQFGKPVTLSCSQTLNHNVMYWYQQKSSQAPKLLFHYYDKDFNNEADTPDNFQSRRPNTSFCFLDIRSPGLGDTAMYLCATSRDLTDTQYFGPGTRLTVL.